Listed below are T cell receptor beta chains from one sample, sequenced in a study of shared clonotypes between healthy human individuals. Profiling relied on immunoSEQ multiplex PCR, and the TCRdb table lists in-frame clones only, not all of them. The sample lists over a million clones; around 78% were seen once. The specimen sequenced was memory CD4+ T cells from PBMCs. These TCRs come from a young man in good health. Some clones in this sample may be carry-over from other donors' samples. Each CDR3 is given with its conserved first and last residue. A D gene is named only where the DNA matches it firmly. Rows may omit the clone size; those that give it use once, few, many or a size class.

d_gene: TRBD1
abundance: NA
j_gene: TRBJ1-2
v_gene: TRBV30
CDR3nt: TGTGCCTGGGGGACAGGGGGCTTCTATGGCTACACCTTC
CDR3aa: CAWGTGGFYGYTF

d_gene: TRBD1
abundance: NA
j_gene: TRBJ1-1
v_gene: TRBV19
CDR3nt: TGTGCCAGTAGTTCGCCGGGACAGAGGGCCCGAAAAACTGAAGCTTTCTTT
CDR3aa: CASSSPGQRARKTEAFF

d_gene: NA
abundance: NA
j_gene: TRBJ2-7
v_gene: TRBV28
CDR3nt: TGTGCCAGCAGTTTAGCGGGACCTACCTACGAGCAGTACTTC
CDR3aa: CASSLAGPTYEQYF

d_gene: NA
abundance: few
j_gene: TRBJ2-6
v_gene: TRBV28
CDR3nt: TGTGCCAGCAGCGAACAGGATGGGTGGGCCAACGTCCTGACTTTC
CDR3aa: CASSEQDGWANVLTF

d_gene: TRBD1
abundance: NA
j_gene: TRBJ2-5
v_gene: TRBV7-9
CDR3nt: TGTGCCAGCAGCTTAGGGGACAGGGGGTACCAAGAGACCCAGTACTTC
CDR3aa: CASSLGDRGYQETQYF

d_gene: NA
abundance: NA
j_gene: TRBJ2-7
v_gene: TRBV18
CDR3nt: TGTGCCAGCTCACCAAGTATCCGGTTGGGGATTGACGAGCAGTACTTC
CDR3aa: CASSPSIRLGIDEQYF

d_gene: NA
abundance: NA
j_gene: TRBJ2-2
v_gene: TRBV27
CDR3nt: TGTGCCAGCAGTCTTCGTTGGTCTAGCACCGGGGAGCTGTTTTTT
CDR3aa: CASSLRWSSTGELFF

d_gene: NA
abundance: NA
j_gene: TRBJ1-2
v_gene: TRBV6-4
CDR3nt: TGTGCCAGATTCTTGGACAAACCAACCTTC
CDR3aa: CARFLDKPTF

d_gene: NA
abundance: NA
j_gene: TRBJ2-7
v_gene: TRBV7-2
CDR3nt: TGTGCCAGCACCTTCGACCCTAGCTACGAGCAGTACTTC
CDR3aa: CASTFDPSYEQYF

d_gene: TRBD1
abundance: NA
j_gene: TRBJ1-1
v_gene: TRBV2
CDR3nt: TGTGCCAGCAATTCCCAGGGGGCATGGTTCACTGAAGCTTTCTTT
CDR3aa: CASNSQGAWFTEAFF

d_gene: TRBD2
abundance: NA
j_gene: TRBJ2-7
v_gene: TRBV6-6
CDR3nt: TGTGCCAGCTCGGGAGGTCCCTACGAGCAGTACTTC
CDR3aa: CASSGGPYEQYF

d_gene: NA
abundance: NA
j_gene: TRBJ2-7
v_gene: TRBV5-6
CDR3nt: TGTGCCAGCAGCTTGTACGACTACGAGCAGTACTTC
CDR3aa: CASSLYDYEQYF

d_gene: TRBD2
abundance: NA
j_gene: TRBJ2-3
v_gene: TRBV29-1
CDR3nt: TGCAGCGTTGCAGCGGGAGCCACGCAGTATTTT
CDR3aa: CSVAAGATQYF

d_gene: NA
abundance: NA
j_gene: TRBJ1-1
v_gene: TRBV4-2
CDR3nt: TGTGCCAGCAGCCAAGGTCGGACGTACGCTGAAGCTTTCTTT
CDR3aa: CASSQGRTYAEAFF

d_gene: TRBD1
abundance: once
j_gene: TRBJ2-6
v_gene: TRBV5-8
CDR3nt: TGTGCCAGCAGCTTATCACAGGGGCCTGGGGCCAACGTCCTGACTTTC
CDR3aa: CASSLSQGPGANVLTF

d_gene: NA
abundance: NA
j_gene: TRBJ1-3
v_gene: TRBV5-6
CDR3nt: TGTGCCAGCAGCTTAAATTTTGGAAACACCATATATTTT
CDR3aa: CASSLNFGNTIYF

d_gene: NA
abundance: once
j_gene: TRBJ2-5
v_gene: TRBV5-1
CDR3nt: TGCGCCAGCAGCTTGGTGGGGACACGGGAGACCCAGTACTTC
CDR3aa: CASSLVGTRETQYF

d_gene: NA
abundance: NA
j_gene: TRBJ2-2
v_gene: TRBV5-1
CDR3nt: TGCGCCAGCAGCACCTCGGGAGTCAGGGACGGGGAGCTGTTTTTT
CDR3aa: CASSTSGVRDGELFF

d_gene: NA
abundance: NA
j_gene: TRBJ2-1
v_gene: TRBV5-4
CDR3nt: TGTGCCAGCAGCGGAGGGGACTCAAGATCCTACAATGAGCAGTTCTTC
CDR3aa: CASSGGDSRSYNEQFF

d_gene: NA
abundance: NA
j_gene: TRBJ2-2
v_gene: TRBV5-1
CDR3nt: TGCGCCAGCAGCTTGGGTTACGAACTCACCGGGGAGCTGTTTTTT
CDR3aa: CASSLGYELTGELFF

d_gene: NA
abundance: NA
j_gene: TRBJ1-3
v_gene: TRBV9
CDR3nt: TGTGCCAGCAGCGAACAGGGTATCTCTGGAAACACCATATATTTT
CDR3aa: CASSEQGISGNTIYF

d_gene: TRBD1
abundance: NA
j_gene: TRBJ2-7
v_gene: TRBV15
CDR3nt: TGTGCCACCAGCAGGGGATTGACAGGGCAATCCTACGAGCAGTACTTC
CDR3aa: CATSRGLTGQSYEQYF

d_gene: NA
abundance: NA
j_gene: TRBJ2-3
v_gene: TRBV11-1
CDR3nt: TGTGCCAGCAGCTTACGGATCAGGAGCACAGATACGCAGTATTTT
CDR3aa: CASSLRIRSTDTQYF

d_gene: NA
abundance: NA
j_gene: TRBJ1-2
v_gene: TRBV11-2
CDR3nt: TGTGCCAGCAGCTTACAAAAGACTGCGGCAGGTAGTGGCTACACCTTC
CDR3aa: CASSLQKTAAGSGYTF

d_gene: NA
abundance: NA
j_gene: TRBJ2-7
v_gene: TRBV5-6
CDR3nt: TGTGCCAGCAGCTTGGGACAGGAACGACCCCACGAGCAGTACTTC
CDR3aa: CASSLGQERPHEQYF

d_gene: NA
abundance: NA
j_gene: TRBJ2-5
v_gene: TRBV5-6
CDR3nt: TGTGCCAGCTCCCGGACAGAAGAGACCCAGTACTTC
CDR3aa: CASSRTEETQYF

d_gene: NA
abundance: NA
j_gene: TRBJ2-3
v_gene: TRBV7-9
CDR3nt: TGTGCCAGCAGGACATTTCAGGGAGATACGCAGTATTTT
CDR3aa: CASRTFQGDTQYF

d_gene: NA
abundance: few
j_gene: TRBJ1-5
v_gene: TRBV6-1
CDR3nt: TGTGCCAGCAGTGAAGGTGGGCGACAGCCCCAGCATTTT
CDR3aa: CASSEGGRQPQHF

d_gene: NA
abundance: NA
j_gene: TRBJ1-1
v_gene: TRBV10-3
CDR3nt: TGTGCCATCACGGGGGACCTGAACACTGAAGCTTTCTTT
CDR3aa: CAITGDLNTEAFF

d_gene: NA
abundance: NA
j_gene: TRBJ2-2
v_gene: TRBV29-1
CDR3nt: TGCAGCGTCAGTATCATGGCTTTGGCCGGGGAGCTGTTTTTT
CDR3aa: CSVSIMALAGELFF

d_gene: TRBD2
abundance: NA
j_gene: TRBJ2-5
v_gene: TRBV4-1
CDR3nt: TGCGCCAGCAGCCAGAGCCTGGCGGGAGCCTGGGAGACCCAGTACTTC
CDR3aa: CASSQSLAGAWETQYF

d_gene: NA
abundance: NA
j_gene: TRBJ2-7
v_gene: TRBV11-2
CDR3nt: TGTGCCAGCAGCCGGGGACTCTACGAGCAGTACTTC
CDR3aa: CASSRGLYEQYF

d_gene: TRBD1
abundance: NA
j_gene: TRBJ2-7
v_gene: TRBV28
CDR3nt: TGTGCCAGCAGTTTACCCGGGACAGACCACTACGAGCAGTACTTC
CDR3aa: CASSLPGTDHYEQYF

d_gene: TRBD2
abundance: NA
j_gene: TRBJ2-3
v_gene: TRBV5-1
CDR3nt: TGCGCCAGCAGCTGGGGGACTAACACGGCAGATACGCAGTATTTT
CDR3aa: CASSWGTNTADTQYF

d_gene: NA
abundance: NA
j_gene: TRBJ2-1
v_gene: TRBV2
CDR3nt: TGTGCCAGCAGTGCAGAAGCGGTAGCTCATGAGCAGTTCTTC
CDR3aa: CASSAEAVAHEQFF

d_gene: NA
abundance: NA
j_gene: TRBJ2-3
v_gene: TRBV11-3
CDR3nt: TGTGCCAGCAGCTTAGATTATTTGGATACGCAGTATTTT
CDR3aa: CASSLDYLDTQYF

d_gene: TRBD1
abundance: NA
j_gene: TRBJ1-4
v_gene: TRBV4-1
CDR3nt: TGCGCCAGCAGCCAACGACAGGGAAGAACTAATGAAAAACTGTTTTTT
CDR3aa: CASSQRQGRTNEKLFF

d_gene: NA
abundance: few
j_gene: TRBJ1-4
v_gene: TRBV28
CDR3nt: TGTGCCAGCAGTTCCCGGGACAATGAAAAACTGTTTTTT
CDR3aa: CASSSRDNEKLFF

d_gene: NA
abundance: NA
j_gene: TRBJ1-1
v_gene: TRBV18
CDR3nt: TGTGCCAGCTCGTCAACATGGAACACTGAAGCTTTCTTT
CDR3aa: CASSSTWNTEAFF

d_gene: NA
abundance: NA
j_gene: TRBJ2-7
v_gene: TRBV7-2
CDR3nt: TGTGCCAGCAGCTTCCCTAGCAGTAGCTCCTACGAGCAGTACTTC
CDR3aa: CASSFPSSSSYEQYF

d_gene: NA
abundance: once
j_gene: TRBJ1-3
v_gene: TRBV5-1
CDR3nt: TGCGCCAGGGACATTAACGGACAGAGCTCTGGAAACACCATATATTTT
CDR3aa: CARDINGQSSGNTIYF

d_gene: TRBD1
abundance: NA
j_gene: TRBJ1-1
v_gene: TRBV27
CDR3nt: TGTGCCAGCAGCACAATGACAGGGACTGAAGCTTTCTTT
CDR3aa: CASSTMTGTEAFF

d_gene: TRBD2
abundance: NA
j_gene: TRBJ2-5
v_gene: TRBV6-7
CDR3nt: TGTGCCAGCAGTACTGACCCTACGGGAGGACTAGCGGGAGCGAATAGAGAAGAGACCCAGTACTTC
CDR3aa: CASSTDPTGGLAGANREETQYF

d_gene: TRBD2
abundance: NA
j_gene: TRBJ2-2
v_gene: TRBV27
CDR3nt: TGTGCCAGCAGTTTCTCCAGCGGGAGGGCCGGCACCGGGGAGCTGTTTTTT
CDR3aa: CASSFSSGRAGTGELFF

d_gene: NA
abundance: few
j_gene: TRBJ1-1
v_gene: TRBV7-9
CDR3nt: TGTGCCAGCAGCCTCAGACAGCAGTCTGAAGCTTTCTTT
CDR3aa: CASSLRQQSEAFF

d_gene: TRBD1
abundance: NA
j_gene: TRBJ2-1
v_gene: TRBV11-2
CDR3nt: TGTGCCAGCGGCTCCGGGACAGGGGGCCAGTATGAGCAGTTCTTC
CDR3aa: CASGSGTGGQYEQFF

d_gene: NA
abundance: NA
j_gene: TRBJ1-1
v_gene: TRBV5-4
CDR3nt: TGTGCCAGCAGTTCGAGTTGGGGGGGGCAACGGGTGAACACTGAAGCTTTCTTT
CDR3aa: CASSSSWGGQRVNTEAFF

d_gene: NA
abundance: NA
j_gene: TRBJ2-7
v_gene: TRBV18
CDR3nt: TGTGCCAGCTCGCAAGGGGGTTTTTCCTACGAGCAGTACTTC
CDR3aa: CASSQGGFSYEQYF

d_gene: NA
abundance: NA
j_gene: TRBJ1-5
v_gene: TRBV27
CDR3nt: TGTGCCAGCAGTTTGGTAATGAGCAATCAGCCCCAGCATTTT
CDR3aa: CASSLVMSNQPQHF

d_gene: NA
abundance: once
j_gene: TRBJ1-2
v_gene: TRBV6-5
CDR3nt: TGTGCCAGCAAACGAATTCAGGGCCCGGGGGGCTACACCTTC
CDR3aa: CASKRIQGPGGYTF